This is a list of T cell receptor beta chains from one sample in a study of chemoradiotherapy in HPV16-positive cancers. Data came from immunoSEQ multiplex PCR; TCRdb stores just in-frame clones and leaves some out. The sample contains a few thousand clones, about 88% of which appear only once. This specimen was tumor tissue, taken from a patient who underwent chemoradiotherapy. The receptors were gathered from a human donor with HPV-associated anogenital cancer. The CDR3 runs from the conserved cysteine through the conserved F or W. A D gene is named only where the DNA matches it firmly. Rows give clone size only sometimes, using once, few, many, or a class for an expanded clone.

17 | NA | NA | TRBJ2-1 | TRBV2 | TGTGCCAGCACCCCTTCTTCAGGGGGAGGGACCTACAATGAGCAGTTCTTC | CASTPSSGGGTYNEQFF
14 | NA | NA | TRBJ2-7 | TRBV19 | TGTGCCAGTAGTATTGGCGGGCTAGGCTACGAGCAGTACTTC | CASSIGGLGYEQYF
14 | NA | NA | TRBJ2-7 | TRBV5-6 | TGTGCCAGCAGCTTGGGGGCGACCCTCAGCGAGCAGTACTTC | CASSLGATLSEQYF
15 | NA | TRBD1 | TRBJ2-1 | TRBV5-1 | TGCGCCAGCAGCTCCGACAGGGGTTTCTACAATGAGCAGTTCTTC | CASSSDRGFYNEQFF
13 | NA | NA | TRBJ2-7 | TRBV7-9 | TGTGCCAGCAGCCTCTTGGAAGACTACGAGCAGTACTTC | CASSLLEDYEQYF
15 | NA | TRBD1 | TRBJ2-7 | TRBV11-2 | TGTGCCAGCAGCTTAGAGGGGACAGGGTTCTACGAGCAGTACTTC | CASSLEGTGFYEQYF
15 | NA | TRBD1 | TRBJ2-7 | TRBV6-5 | TGTGCCAGCAGTCCGGGACAGCCATACTCCTACGAGCAGTACTTC | CASSPGQPYSYEQYF
17 | NA | NA | TRBJ2-3 | TRBV29-1 | TGCAGCGTTGAAGATCCGAAGGGGGGGTTAAGCACAGATACGCAGTATTTT | CSVEDPKGGLSTDTQYF
15 | NA | NA | TRBJ2-5 | TRBV15 | TGTGCCACCGGAGACGACATGGGACTCCAAGAGACCCAGTACTTC | CATGDDMGLQETQYF
18 | NA | TRBD1 | TRBJ1-5 | TRBV19 | TGTGCCAGTAGTCCCTGGTCCGGGACAGGGTCGGGCAATCAGCCCCAGCATTTT | CASSPWSGTGSGNQPQHF
14 | once | NA | TRBJ1-5 | TRBV18 | TGTGCCAGCTCATCGAAACCGAGGGATCAGCCCCAGCATTTT | CASSSKPRDQPQHF
12 | NA | NA | TRBJ2-5 | TRBV7-6 | TGTGCCAGCAGCTTTATGACAGAGACCCAGTACTTC | CASSFMTETQYF
14 | NA | NA | TRBJ2-1 | TRBV30 | TGTGCCTGGAGTAAGAGTGGAGGCCACAATGAGCAGTTCTTC | CAWSKSGGHNEQFF
14 | NA | NA | TRBJ1-3 | TRBV25-1 | TGTGCCAGCAGTGAGCCGTTGGGAGGGGACACCATATATTTT | CASSEPLGGDTIYF
16 | NA | TRBD1 | TRBJ1-1 | TRBV9 | TGTGCCAGCAGCGTAGTCGGGACAGGACTGAACACTGAAGCTTTCTTT | CASSVVGTGLNTEAFF
14 | NA | NA | TRBJ1-6 | TRBV7-2 | TGTGCCAGCAGCTCTAATTACGAGGGATCACCCCTCCACTTT | CASSSNYEGSPLHF
15 | NA | NA | TRBJ1-2 | TRBV11-2 | TGTGCCAGCAGCTTAGATACAGTCGCCACGTATGGCTACACCTTC | CASSLDTVATYGYTF
13 | NA | NA | TRBJ1-5 | TRBV18 | TGTGCCAGCTCACCGGAGAGCAATCAGCCCCAGCATTTT | CASSPESNQPQHF
15 | NA | NA | TRBJ1-1 | TRBV7-3 | TGTGCCAGCAGCTTAAATGAATTTGACGGGACAGAAGCTTTCTTT | CASSLNEFDGTEAFF
13 | NA | NA | TRBJ1-1 | TRBV28 | TGTGCCAGCAGTTTTGACAGGAACACTGAAGCTTTCTTT | CASSFDRNTEAFF
14 | NA | TRBD1 | TRBJ2-2 | TRBV28 | TGTGCCAGCAGTTTTCGGCAGGGGGCCGGGGAGCTGTTTTTT | CASSFRQGAGELFF
16 | NA | TRBD2 | TRBJ2-3 | TRBV19 | TGTGCCAGTACGCGAGGGGTAAGCGGGAGCGCAGATACGCAGTATTTT | CASTRGVSGSADTQYF
14 | NA | NA | TRBJ2-5 | TRBV18 | TGTGCCAGCTCACCAGGGGCGCGGCAAGAGACCCAGTACTTC | CASSPGARQETQYF
16 | NA | NA | TRBJ2-3 | TRBV19 | TGTGCCAGTAGTATAGGTCGGACAGACAGCACAGATACGCAGTATTTT | CASSIGRTDSTDTQYF
17 | NA | TRBD2 | TRBJ2-1 | TRBV19 | TGTGCCAGTAGTATCCCTGGAACTAGCGGGAGTGGAAATGAGCAGTTCTTC | CASSIPGTSGSGNEQFF
13 | once | NA | TRBJ2-7 | TRBV21-1 | TGTGCCAGCAGCAAAAACAGATACTACGAGCAGTACTTC | CASSKNRYYEQYF
17 | NA | NA | TRBJ2-2 | TRBV27 | TGTGCCAGCAGTTTTTCCGGAGTCCCCCTGAACACCGGGGAGCTGTTTTTT | CASSFSGVPLNTGELFF
14 | NA | TRBD1 | TRBJ1-1 | TRBV19 | TGTGCCAGTAGTCCGCAACAGGGGGTCACTGAAGCTTTCTTT | CASSPQQGVTEAFF
15 | NA | NA | TRBJ1-2 | TRBV4-1 | TGCGCCAGCAGCCAAGGCGGGGGGGATCGCGATGGCTACACCTTC | CASSQGGGDRDGYTF
13 | NA | NA | TRBJ2-7 | TRBV6-5 | TGTGCCAGCAGTTCGACTAGACAGCGCGAGCAGTACTTC | CASSSTRQREQYF
15 | NA | NA | TRBJ2-7 | TRBV7-9 | TGTGCCAGCAGCCATTCAGCGGGCGCCTCCTACGAGCAGTACTTC | CASSHSAGASYEQYF
15 | NA | TRBD2 | TRBJ2-1 | TRBV11-2 | TGTGCCAGCAGCCTCGGACTAGCGGGAGAGGGTGAGCAGTTCTTC | CASSLGLAGEGEQFF
14 | NA | NA | TRBJ1-5 | TRBV2 | TGTGCCAGCAGTACTAAGGGTGGGAATCAGCCCCAGCATTTT | CASSTKGGNQPQHF
14 | NA | TRBD2 | TRBJ2-7 | TRBV10-2 | TGCGCCAGCCTGGGACTAGCGGGGGCCTACGAGCAGTACTTC | CASLGLAGAYEQYF
13 | NA | NA | TRBJ2-3 | TRBV9 | TGTGCCAGCAGCGTAGATGAACGGGATGGCCCCTCCTTT | CASSVDERDGPSF
15 | NA | NA | TRBJ2-2 | TRBV5-1 | TGCGCCAGCAGCTTCGTAGGACAGAGCACCGGGGAGCTGTTTTTT | CASSFVGQSTGELFF
16 | NA | NA | TRBJ2-1 | TRBV28 | TGTGCCAGCAGTTTGTCGCCTCCAAATTCCTACAATGAGCAGTTCTTC | CASSLSPPNSYNEQFF
13 | once | TRBD1 | TRBJ1-5 | TRBV7-2 | TGTGCCAGCAGCTTAGAGGGGGCCCAGCCCCAGCATTTT | CASSLEGAQPQHF
13 | NA | TRBD1 | TRBJ2-3 | TRBV29-1 | TGCAGCGTTGAAGGGACAGGGACAGATACGCAGTATTTT | CSVEGTGTDTQYF
14 | NA | NA | TRBJ2-1 | TRBV7-9 | TGTGCCAGCAGCTTAAGCAGGGGTAAGGGTGAGCAGTTCTTC | CASSLSRGKGEQFF
12 | NA | NA | TRBJ2-3 | TRBV9 | TGTGCCAGCAGCTTTCCAAGAGATACGCAGTATTTT | CASSFPRDTQYF
15 | NA | NA | TRBJ2-5 | TRBV7-9 | TGTGCCAGCAGCTGGGGCGACAGTAAACAAGAGACCCAGTACTTC | CASSWGDSKQETQYF
15 | NA | TRBD2 | TRBJ2-3 | TRBV5-1 | TGCGCCAGCAGCGAGGGGACTAGCGGGGCAGATACGCAGTATTTT | CASSEGTSGADTQYF
15 | NA | TRBD1 | TRBJ1-4 | TRBV2 | TGTGCCAGCAGTAACTTGACAGGGGGCGATGAAAAACTGTTTTTT | CASSNLTGGDEKLFF
18 | NA | TRBD2 | TRBJ2-5 | TRBV28 | TGTGCCAGCAGTGCGGGACTAGCGGGAGCGGATGGCCAAGAGACCCAGTACTTC | CASSAGLAGADGQETQYF
15 | NA | NA | TRBJ2-2 | TRBV15 | TGTGCCACCAGTCCGGACGGCCGGAACACCGGGGAGCTGTTTTTT | CATSPDGRNTGELFF
15 | NA | TRBD1 | TRBJ1-4 | TRBV11-2 | TGTGCCAGCAGCTTAGGGACAGGGGGCAATGAAAAACTGTTTTTT | CASSLGTGGNEKLFF
12 | NA | NA | TRBJ1-1 | TRBV6-5 | TGTGCCAGCAGTCTCACCGGGACGACAGCTTTCTTT | CASSLTGTTAFF
15 | NA | NA | TRBJ1-1 | TRBV18 | TGTGCCAGCTCATTCGCTGCCACCGTGGGCACTGAAGCTTTCTTT | CASSFAATVGTEAFF
14 | NA | NA | TRBJ2-1 | TRBV9 | TGTGCCAGCAGCGCCCCGGGGGCCCAGCTCGGGCAGTTCTTC | CASSAPGAQLGQFF
14 | NA | TRBD1 | TRBJ2-7 | TRBV11-2 | TGTGCCAGCAGCTTAAACAGGGGGAGCTACGAGCAGTACTTC | CASSLNRGSYEQYF
14 | NA | NA | TRBJ1-1 | TRBV27 | TGTGCCAGCAGTTTAGACATGGGCGGCACTGAAGCTTTCTTT | CASSLDMGGTEAFF
14 | NA | TRBD1 | TRBJ2-7 | TRBV5-1 | TGCGCCAGCACTTCCGGGACAGGGCGAGGGGAGCAGTACTTC | CASTSGTGRGEQYF
13 | NA | NA | TRBJ2-7 | TRBV28 | TGTGCCAGCCGGTTTGGGGGTTCCTACGAGCAGTACTTC | CASRFGGSYEQYF